The 22 T cell receptor beta chains reported below all come from one sample, sequenced in a study of T cell responses to AZD1222 COVID-19 vaccine. This table comes from immunoSEQ multiplex PCR, and its TCRdb copy is limited to in-frame clones, with some not included. The table lists 150,000 to 200,000 clones, roughly nine tenths of them singletons. This specimen was peripheral blood, taken on day 0 of AZD1222 vaccination. The receptors shown here come from an adult in good health.

The chain uses TRBV7-9 and TRBJ1-5, with D perhaps TRBD1 (5 bases). V lost 4 bases and J lost 4, with 11 bases in between. Germline CDR1 is SEHNR and CDR2 is FQNEAQ (reference sequence). The CDR3 is 14 residues long. The CDR3 loop reads CASSSGEGNQPQHF. Written as DNA, the CDR3 is TGTGCCAGCAGCTCCGGAGAGGGGAATCAGCCCCAGCATTTT.

The chain couples TRBV12-3 or TRBV12-4 to TRBJ1-1; 7 bases fit TRBD1. The CDR3 runs 12 residues. V lost 6 bases, J lost 8 bases, and 6 bases stayed unmatched. DNA of the CDR3: TGTGCCAGCAGCATACAGGGGAAGGAAGCTTTCTTT. Protein product: CASSIQGKEAFF.

This rearrangement joins TRBV7-2 to TRBJ2-5, with 7 bases lining up with TRBD2. CDR3 length: 15 residues. The V and J ends lost 2 bases and 1 base, in that order; junction bases with no gene match: 4. Germline V gene data show CDR1 as SGHTA and CDR2 as FQGNSA. CDR3 nucleotides: TGTGCCAGCAGCTTACTAGCGGCCACCCAAGAGACCCAGTACTTC. It is translated as CASSLLAATQETQYF.

This chain connects TRBV29-1 to TRBJ2-1, with D unclear. V shed 4 bases and J shed 8 bases, with 12 bases lying between them. Germline values: CDR1 SQVTM, CDR2 ANQGSEA. This CDR3 region has 12 residues. The CDR3 nucleotides are TGCAGCGTTGCCCAATTATGGGATGAGCAGTTCTTC. Amino acids: CSVAQLWDEQFF.

The genes are TRBV5-1 and TRBJ1-2; D is possibly TRBD1 (6 bases). The CDR3 is 17 residues long. Germline CDR1 and CDR2: SGHRS and YFSETQ. The V gene lost 0 bases and the J gene lost 0 bases, with 15 bases spanning the gap. The CDR3 sequence is CASSLAGATRANYGYTF. CDR3 DNA: TGCGCCAGCAGCTTGGCAGGGGCAACTCGAGCTAACTATGGCTACACCTTC.

CDR3 sequence reads: CASSGGGGQETQYF. CDR3 DNA: TGTGCCAGCAGCGGCGGAGGGGGACAAGAGACCCAGTACTTC. The V gene is TRBV9, the J gene TRBJ2-5; D may match TRBD1 or TRBD2 (6 bases each). CDR1 and CDR2 (germline): SGDLS, YYNGEE. This CDR3 has 14 residues. Trimming pared 3 bases from V and 2 bases from J, leaving 11 bases between.

The rearrangement joins TRBV4-2 to TRBJ2-7, with D maybe TRBD2 (6 bases). Trimming shortened V by 1 base and J by 2 bases, and 18 bases separated the two germline ends. The CDR3 extends over 17 amino acids. Germline CDR1 reads LGHNA; CDR2 reads YNFKEQ. CDR3 sequence (DNA): TGTGCCAGCAGCCAAGGCGACCTAGCGCAGCTGACCTACGAGCAGTACTTC. Protein product: CASSQGDLAQLTYEQYF.

The V call is TRBV2, the J call TRBJ1-1, with D uncertain. This CDR3 region has 13 residues. Germline V gene sequence: CDR1 SNHLY, CDR2 FYNNEI. The germline V and J ends were trimmed by 7 bases and 1 base, with 10 bases remaining between them. CDR3 sequence reads: CASNGGPNTEAFF. In nucleotides, the CDR3 is TGTGCCAGCAACGGAGGGCCGAACACTGAAGCTTTCTTT.

The chain joins TRBV7-2 to TRBJ2-1; 11 positions agree with TRBD2. The germline CDR1 and CDR2 sequences are SGHTA and FQGNSA. This CDR3 has 16 residues. J gave up 9 bases and V 5 bases, and 12 bases lay outside the gene matches. Written as DNA, the CDR3 is TGTGCCAGCAGCCGTAGCGGGGGGGCGGAAGCGGGTGAGCAGTTCTTC. It codes for CASSRSGGAEAGEQFF.

The V gene is TRBV6-6, the J gene TRBJ1-5; D call uncertain. The CDR3 has 14 residues. V gave up 6 bases and J gave up 3 bases, with 12 bases separating them. Germline-derived CDR1 and CDR2 are MNHNY and SVGAGI (reference sequence). The DNA for the CDR3 is TGTGCCAGCAGCATTAATGTCCCCAATCAGCCCCAGCATTTT. This codes for CASSINVPNQPQHF.

The V and J genes are TRBV4-3 and TRBJ2-3; 14 bases match TRBD2. CDR1 and CDR2 from the germline V gene are LGHNA and YSLEER. The V and J ends lost 1 base and 13 bases, in that order; junction bases with no gene match: 1. CDR3 length equals 13 residues. CDR3 coding DNA: TGCGCCAGCAGCCAAGGGACTAGCGGGGGGAAGTATTTT. Translation gives CASSQGTSGGKYF.

The chain recombines TRBV2 with TRBJ1-1; D may be TRBD1 (5 bases). The germline V gene has CDR1 SNHLY and CDR2 FYNNEI. V lost 1 base and J 5 bases, leaving 14 bases between the germline ends. CDR3 length: 15 residues. The chain's CDR3 is CASSEVSSGGTEAFF. The CDR3 DNA is TGTGCCAGCAGTGAAGTTAGTTCGGGGGGAACTGAAGCTTTCTTT.

This clone was observed a handful of times. This chain uses TRBV18 with TRBJ1-6; D ambiguous. CDR3 length: 16 residues. Germline CDR1 KGHSH, CDR2 LQKENI. V lost 2 bases to trimming and J lost 8 bases, with 16 bases between them. CDR3 protein: CASSPTFVRWDSPLHF. DNA for the CDR3: TGTGCCAGCTCACCAACCTTCGTACGTTGGGATTCACCCCTCCACTTT.

The CDR3 nucleotides read TGTGCCAGCAGCTTCCGGCGGGCAGGGACCTACGAGCAGTACTTC. Residues: CASSFRRAGTYEQYF. This chain links TRBV7-8 with TRBJ2-7; the D call may be TRBD1 or TRBD2 (5 bases each). CDR1 and CDR2 from the germline V gene are SGHVS and FQNEAQ. The CDR3 consists of 15 residues. V lost 3 bases and J 2 bases, leaving 14 bases between the germline ends.

The chain has TRBV11-1 and TRBJ1-3, with D unresolved. Germline assignment: CDR1 SGHAT and CDR2 FQDESV (reference sequence). Trimming shortened V by 0 bases and J by 3 bases, and 9 bases separated the two germline ends. The CDR3 consists of 15 residues. CDR3 amino acids: CASSLATDRGNTIYF. As DNA, the CDR3 is TGTGCCAGCAGCTTAGCGACGGACCGTGGAAACACCATATATTTT.

V is TRBV5-4 and J is TRBJ1-1; D possibly corresponds to TRBD1 (5 bases). Trimming took off 4 bases at V and 4 bases at J, with 17 bases between the two ends. From germline, CDR1 is SGHNT and CDR2 YYREEE (reference sequence). This CDR3 spans 15 amino acids. The CDR3 region is CASSIGSRVGTEAFF. The CDR3 DNA reads TGTGCCAGCAGCATCGGAAGCAGGGTGGGCACTGAAGCTTTCTTT.

This clone has just a few counts. The chain joins TRBV7-2 to TRBJ1-2; TRBD1 aligns across 9 bases. Looked up from germline, CDR1 is SGHTA and CDR2 is FQGNSA. Losses at the gene ends were 1 base for V and 0 bases for J; bases not matched to a gene: 12. The CDR3 runs to 19 residues. CDR3 region: CASSLVGGTGKGPNYGYTF. CDR3 in DNA: TGTGCCAGCAGCTTAGTAGGGGGGACAGGGAAGGGGCCTAACTATGGCTACACCTTC.

The chain combines TRBV30 with TRBJ2-1; 10 positions agree with TRBD2. Germline V gives CDR1 GTSNPN, CDR2 SVGIG (reference sequence). With 0 bases clipped from V and 9 bases from J, the junction kept 11 bases outside the gene matches. This CDR3 is 16 amino acids long. Here the CDR3 reads CAWSVRTSGPVGEQFF. In DNA form, the CDR3 reads TGTGCCTGGAGTGTACGGACTAGCGGCCCGGTTGGTGAGCAGTTCTTC.

V is TRBV11-3 and J is TRBJ2-3, with D tentatively TRBD2 (6 bases). The V gene lost 1 base and the J gene lost 3 bases, with 8 bases spanning the gap. This CDR3 contains 14 residues. Germline lookup yields CDR1 SGHNT and CDR2 YENEEA. CDR3 sequence reads: CASSLGGRTDTQYF. The CDR3 nucleotides are TGTGCCAGCAGCTTAGGGGGGAGGACAGATACGCAGTATTTT. Full variable domain (missing parts from reference TRBV11-3 and TRBJ2-3): EAGVVQSPRYKIIEKKQPVAFWCNPISGHNTLYWYLQNLGQGPELLIRYENEEAVDDSQLPKDRFSAERLKGVDSTLKIQPAELGDSAVYLCASSLGGRTDTQYFGPGTRLTVL.

The chain uses TRBV2 and TRBJ2-1; D is uncertain. The germline V and J ends were trimmed by 6 bases and 7 bases, with 7 bases remaining between them. Germline CDR1 SNHLY, CDR2 FYNNEI. The CDR3 totals 11 residues. CDR3 region: CASRLGNEQFF. The CDR3 nucleotides read TGTGCCAGCAGGCTTGGGAATGAGCAGTTCTTC.

Here the CDR3 DNA reads TGTGCCAGCAGTCCACTCCGGGGGGTCAACGAGCAGTACTTC. It encodes CASSPLRGVNEQYF. V gene TRBV6-5 combines with J gene TRBJ2-7, with TRBD2 matching over 7 bases. This CDR3 region has 14 residues. The germline V gene encodes CDR1 MNHEY and CDR2 SVGAGI. V lost 5 bases, J lost 5 bases, and 9 bases stayed unmatched.

This chain links TRBV3-1 (or the pseudogene TRBV3-2) with TRBJ2-7; D gene ambiguous. V was cut by 0 bases and J by 4 bases, with 7 bases left in between. The CDR3 spans 13 residues. Germline values: CDR1 LGHDT, CDR2 YNNKEL (reference sequence). The CDR3 protein is CASSQDRWYEQYF. Written as DNA, the CDR3 is TGTGCCAGCAGCCAAGATCGGTGGTACGAGCAGTACTTC.